This section outlines one T cell receptor beta chain sequence together with its context. What it binds is not known. Sequencing was performed with immunoSEQ multiplex PCR; in TCRdb, only in-frame clones are kept and a portion is missing. The sample records roughly 140,000 clones, about 87% being singletons. The data belong to a study of T cell responses to AZD1222 COVID-19 vaccine. V dropped 4 bases and J dropped 5; count of bases not matched to a gene: 9. In germline, CDR1 is SGHTA, CDR2 FQGNSA. The CDR3 loop spans 15 amino acids. Overall study findings and caveats: Clonal diversity was possibly underestimated; the donors were predominantly white British and more often female. The study found Spike-specific TCR breadth and depth rose after two AZD1222 doses. Repertoire collection took place solely once the T cell response had peaked.

This TCR derives from an adult in good health. V and J are TRBV7-2 and TRBJ2-5; TRBD2 matches at 8 bases. The source material was peripheral blood, sampled on day 0 of MenACWY control vaccination. CDR3 in amino acids: CASSSQTSVRETQYF. CDR3 nucleotides: TGTGCCAGCAGCTCCCAGACTAGCGTCCGGGAGACCCAGTACTTC.